This TCR beta chain was observed in a study of regulatory T cells in long-lasting Graves disease. Time point denoted: newly diagnosed GD, antithyroid drugs for less than 3 months. RNA extracted from PBMCs served as the sequencing template. Germline V gene sequence: CDR1 LNHDA, CDR2 SQIVND (reference sequence). V lost 5 bases, J lost 8 bases, and 10 bases lay in between. This CDR3 is 12 amino acids long. Regarding this clonotype: Antigen specificity is unknown.

General study results and limits: Persistent disease preferred TRBV28, TRBJ1-2 and TRBJ2-5; new disease, TRBV20-1 and TRBJ2-1.

The authors built TCR beta libraries using iRepertoire HTBI primers and Arm-PCR of CDR3 regions. TCRdb processed the multiplex PCR reads anew with MiXCR; each CDR3 protein has one entry. The table lists 500,000 to 700,000 distinct CDR3 sequences, 16% of them singletons. This same sample was also part of a study on T cells in Graves' hyperthyroidism and ophthalmopathy.

The TCR sequence derives from a woman between 25 and 40 years old with Graves disease. The specimen comprised peripheral blood mononuclear cells (PBMCs), sampled at new diagnosis, from a patient treated with antithyroid drugs. The rearrangement uses TRBV19 and TRBJ2-4; D perhaps matches TRBD2 (6 bases). CDR3 region: CASSPGTYIQYF. In nucleotides, the CDR3 is TGTGCCAGTAGTCCGGGGACTTACATTCAGTACTTC.